This passage covers 24 T cell receptor beta chains from one sample sequenced in a study of memory CD4+ T cells and cytomegalovirus serostatus. Profiling relied on immunoSEQ multiplex PCR, and the TCRdb table lists in-frame clones only, not all of them. Here the sample spans about 46,000 clones, roughly 78% being singletons. The sort gate was single viable CD3+CD4+CD8-CD45RO+ cells for memory CD4+ T cells. The sample consisted of memory CD4+ T cells from blood. These receptors were collected from an adult in good health and CMV-seronegative.

The J gene is TRBJ1-5, the V gene TRBV6-5, with D maybe TRBD1 (5 bases). CDR1 is MNHEY and CDR2 is SVGAGI in the germline V gene. V was shortened by 0 bases and J by 1 base, with 10 bases between the two germline ends. The CDR3 loop spans 16 amino acids. CDR3 coding DNA: TGTGCCAGCAGTTACTCGGGGGGTAGGAGCAATCAGCCCCAGCATTTT. Translation: CASSYSGGRSNQPQHF.

The V and J genes are TRBV14 and TRBJ2-7; 10 positions match TRBD1. Germline CDR1 and CDR2: SGHDN and FVKESK. The CDR3 covers 14 residues. V shed 4 bases, J shed 3 bases, and the junction held 3 bases outside the gene matches. The CDR3 nucleotides are TGTGCCAGCAGCCCGTGGACAGGGGGCTACGAGCAGTACTTC. Amino acids: CASSPWTGGYEQYF.

This clone was recorded only once. The rearrangement links TRBV19 to TRBJ2-5, with D perhaps TRBD2 (5 bases). CDR3 length equals 14 residues. V was cut by 3 bases and J by 5 bases, with 13 bases left in between. Per the germline V gene, CDR1 is LNHDA and CDR2 is SQIVND (reference sequence). CDR3 nucleotides: TGTGCCAGTAGTATCCCCCATAGAGGGGAGACCCAGTACTTC. As protein: CASSIPHRGETQYF.

V gene TRBV19 combines with J gene TRBJ1-2; D is undetermined. Trimming took off 2 bases at V and 7 bases at J, with 8 bases between the two ends. Looked up from germline, CDR1 is LNHDA and CDR2 is SQIVND (reference sequence). The CDR3 loop spans 12 amino acids. As DNA, the CDR3 is TGTGCCAGTAGTATACCGGGGTCTGGCTACACCTTC. Translating gives CASSIPGSGYTF.

This rearrangement joins TRBV21-1 to TRBJ1-4. TRBV21-1 is classified as a pseudogene. The CDR3 runs to 15 residues. The CDR3 DNA is TGTGCCAGCAGCAAAGGGGGGAGACCTAATGAAAAACTGTTTTTT. It is translated as CASSKGGRPNEKLFF.

This sequence joins TRBV5-6 and TRBJ1-3; D ambiguous. V was pared by 4 bases and J by 7 bases, with 12 bases between. CDR1 is SGHDT and CDR2 is YYEEEE in the germline V gene. The CDR3 totals 13 residues. The CDR3 bases are TGTGCCAGCAGCCCGGGTGTCCGGAACACCATATATTTT. Translation: CASSPGVRNTIYF.

This rearrangement joins TRBV20-1 to TRBJ1-2; D is unclear. The germline V gene encodes CDR1 DFQATT and CDR2 SNEGSKA (reference sequence). Trimming pared 8 bases from V and 0 bases from J, leaving 1 base between. The CDR3 runs to 9 residues. CDR3 nucleotide sequence: TGCAGTCCTAACTATGGCTACACCTTC. Its protein is CSPNYGYTF.

The rearrangement links TRBV25-1 to TRBJ2-7, with 9 positions matching TRBD2. The V gene end was trimmed by 8 bases and the J gene end by 2 bases; junction bases not matched to a gene: 16. This CDR3 region has 17 residues. The germline V gene encodes CDR1 MGHDK and CDR2 SYGVNS. CDR3 residues: CASLLTLGLAGTYEQYF. CDR3 DNA sequence: TGTGCCAGCCTCCTCACTTTGGGGCTAGCGGGGACCTACGAGCAGTACTTC.

The gene calls are TRBV7-2 and TRBJ2-2, with D possibly TRBD2 on 7 matching bases. The CDR3 is made up of 16 amino acids. Trimming pared 8 bases from V and 2 bases from J, leaving 18 bases between. Germline assignment: CDR1 SGHTA and CDR2 FQGNSA. DNA of the CDR3: TGTGCCAGCCCTAGGGGGGGGGCCCCAAACACCGGGGAGCTGTTTTTT. It codes for CASPRGGAPNTGELFF.

This chain connects TRBV11-2 to TRBJ1-1; 8 bases match TRBD1. The CDR3 runs 16 residues. Germline V gene lookup returns CDR1 SGHAT and CDR2 FQNNGV. The trim removed 5 bases at V and 0 bases at J, leaving 8 bases unmatched. CDR3 loop: CASSLRQGRLNTEAFF. The CDR3 bases are TGTGCCAGCAGCCTCCGACAGGGGAGGCTGAACACTGAAGCTTTCTTT.

The rearrangement joins TRBV2 to TRBJ2-2; D is uncertain. The CDR3 extends over 13 amino acids. Trimming cost V 6 bases and J 6 bases, with 11 bases left between them. From germline, CDR1 is SNHLY and CDR2 FYNNEI. This CDR3 reads CASRAGWAGELFF. As DNA, the CDR3 is TGTGCCAGCAGGGCAGGATGGGCCGGGGAGCTGTTTTTT. Complete variable domain (other parts from reference TRBV2 and TRBJ2-2): EPEVTQTPSHQVTQMGQEVILRCVPISNHLYFYWYRQILGQKVEFLVSFYNNEISEKSEIFDDQFSVERPDGSNFTLKIRSTKLEDSAMYFCASRAGWAGELFFGEGSRLTVL.

The chain has TRBV7-2 and TRBJ1-2, with 9 nucleotides matching TRBD1. This CDR3 spans 14 amino acids. The germline V gene has CDR1 SGHTA and CDR2 FQGNSA. The junction had 3 bases not matched to a gene; V was cut back by 3 bases and J by 4 bases. CDR3 sequence (DNA): TGTGCCAGCAGCTTGAGGGACAGGGCCTATGGCTACACCTTC. Translating gives CASSLRDRAYGYTF.

V gene TRBV6-5 combines with J gene TRBJ2-2, with 7 bases lining up with TRBD2. With 11 bases clipped from V and 6 bases from J, the junction kept 12 bases outside the gene matches. The germline gives CDR1 MNHEY, CDR2 SVGAGI. The length of the CDR3 is 14 residues. CDR3 bases: TGTGCCTCGAGGCTGGGGGGGGGTGCCGGGGAGCTGTTTTTT. Protein product: CASRLGGGAGELFF.

This chain connects TRBV14 to TRBJ1-5; D gene ambiguous. CDR1 is SGHDN, CDR2 FVKESK, per germline. V was cut by 0 bases and J by 5 bases, with 5 bases left in between. The CDR3 runs 13 residues. The CDR3 protein is CASSQDSDQPQHF. Written as DNA, the CDR3 is TGTGCCAGCAGCCAAGATAGTGATCAGCCCCAGCATTTT.

The chain has TRBV4-2 and TRBJ2-3; D is unresolved. The CDR3 has 16 amino acids. Germline V gene data show CDR1 as LGHNA and CDR2 as YNFKEQ. The V end lost 2 bases, the J end lost 5 bases, and 17 bases lay between the germline ends. The CDR3 nucleotides are TGTGCCAGCAGCCAATCGGTCCTAGGGCGTCGAGATACGCAGTATTTT. This codes for CASSQSVLGRRDTQYF.

The chain has TRBV7-9 and TRBJ2-5, with 14 bases aligning to TRBD2. The germline V gene encodes CDR1 SEHNR and CDR2 FQNEAQ (reference sequence). V shed 4 bases, J shed 2 bases, and the junction held 6 bases outside the gene matches. This CDR3 is 17 amino acids long. In DNA form, the CDR3 reads TGTGCCAGCAGCTCCGGACTAGCGGGGGGACGACAAGAGACCCAGTACTTC. This encodes CASSSGLAGGRQETQYF.

This clone was picked up one time. In DNA form, the CDR3 reads TGCGCCAGCCAGACTAGCGGGGTCCAAGGCGTTGAGACCCAGTACTTC. Translating gives CASQTSGVQGVETQYF. J is TRBJ2-5 and V is TRBV5-1; 11 nucleotides agree with TRBD2. Trimming at V came to 7 bases and at J to 5 bases, leaving 13 bases not matched to a gene. CDR1 is SGHRS and CDR2 is YFSETQ in the germline V gene. This CDR3 is built from 16 residues.

The chain links TRBV19 to TRBJ2-3; 8 bases match TRBD2. Germline V gene data show CDR1 as LNHDA and CDR2 as SQIVND (reference sequence). This CDR3 contains 14 residues. J was trimmed by 5 bases and V by 5 bases; bases with no gene match: 6. The DNA of the CDR3 is TGTGCCAGTAGTGACGGGGGGGCCGGAGATACGCAGTATTTT. Its translation is CASSDGGAGDTQYF.

The gene calls are TRBV28 and TRBJ2-7; D may be TRBD1 or TRBD2 (6 bases each). The CDR3 sequence is 13 residues long. Trimming cost V 7 bases and J 2 bases, with 12 bases left between them. CDR1 and CDR2 from the germline V gene are MDHEN and SYDVKM. The chain's CDR3 is CASTPGATYEQYF. The DNA for the CDR3 is TGTGCCAGCACCCCGGGGGCAACCTACGAGCAGTACTTC.

This clone was detected only once. The rearrangement links TRBV6-1 to TRBJ1-2; 9 nucleotides agree with TRBD1. V gave up 6 bases and J gave up 7 bases; unmatched junction bases: 6. Germline V gene sequence: CDR1 MNHNS, CDR2 SASEGT. There are 13 residues in the CDR3. The CDR3 here is CASRGTGRGGYTF. In DNA, the CDR3 is TGTGCCAGCAGGGGGACAGGGCGTGGTGGCTACACCTTC.

This chain uses TRBV28 with TRBJ2-7; D is uncertain. V was trimmed by 2 bases and J by 6 bases, leaving 5 bases between them. The V gene's germline CDR1 is MDHEN and CDR2 SYDVKM. The CDR3 is made up of 11 amino acids. CDR3 nucleotide sequence: TGTGCCAGCAGTTTACGGCGCGAGCAGTACTTC. Amino acid sequence: CASSLRREQYF.

This rearrangement joins TRBV6-5 to TRBJ2-7, with TRBD1 matching 8 bases. This CDR3 region has 15 residues. The germline CDR1 and CDR2 sequences are MNHEY and SVGAGI. The ends lost 0 bases at V and 4 bases at J; junction bases unmatched: 5. The CDR3 protein is CASSYSRTGFYEQYF. CDR3 coding DNA: TGTGCCAGCAGTTACTCCAGGACAGGGTTTTACGAGCAGTACTTC.

The chain links TRBV5-5 to TRBJ1-6; 9 bases agree with TRBD1. The germline CDR1 and CDR2 sequences are SGHKS and YYEKEE (reference sequence). V lost 5 bases and J lost 8; bases outside the gene matches: 8. This CDR3 comprises 15 residues. In DNA form, the CDR3 reads TGTGCCAGCAGGCGGGACAGGGTATGGGATTCACCCCTCCACTTT. It yields the protein CASRRDRVWDSPLHF.

The chain combines TRBV11-2 with TRBJ1-4, with D hard to call. Looked up from germline, CDR1 is SGHAT and CDR2 is FQNNGV. With 1 base removed from V and 0 bases from J, the gap between germline ends came to 15 bases. The CDR3 loop spans 18 amino acids. The CDR3 DNA is TGTGCCAGCAGCTTAGGGGTCCGGTATAGTGCAACTAATGAAAAACTGTTTTTT. It yields the protein CASSLGVRYSATNEKLFF.